Below are 20 T cell receptor beta chains sequenced from a single sample in a study of T cells expressing NK-cell markers. TCRdb derives one entry per CDR3 protein from the 5' RACE reads, leaving out DNA. The listing contains roughly 380,000 distinct CDR3 sequences. Material for sequencing was blood T cells: a sorted CD56 or NKG2C T cell subset, CD4+ or CD8+ T cells, or bulk PBMC T cells (not recorded which). Receptors were obtained from a man aged 18 to 69 in good health.

The V and J genes are TRBV27 and TRBJ1-3. The CDR3 consists of 13 residues. Germline V gene lookup returns CDR1 MNHEY and CDR2 SMNVEV (reference sequence). The CDR3 is CASSFSGGNTIYF.

The chain has TRBV20-1 and TRBJ2-1; TCRdb's D call of TRBD1 is untestable without DNA. The germline V gene has CDR1 DFQATT and CDR2 SNEGSKA (reference sequence). The CDR3 length is 13 residues. The CDR3: CSARRTTGVGQFF.

The CDR3 reads CASSLFFGQSPKNIQYF. The chain has TRBV28 and TRBJ2-4; the TRBD2 assignment by TCRdb is unverifiable without DNA. The CDR3 totals 17 residues. Per germline, CDR1 MDHEN and CDR2 SYDVKM.

The chain combines TRBV5-4 with TRBJ2-1; TCRdb's D gene call, TRBD2, goes unchecked for lack of DNA. This CDR3 is built from 19 residues. In germline, CDR1 is SGHNT, CDR2 YYREEE (reference sequence). The CDR3 spells CASSSRTSGGRDSYNEQFF.

CDR3 protein: CASSPRGDRATQYF. V and J are TRBV11-2 and TRBJ2-5; the D call of TRBD1 rests on TCRdb alone, since no DNA is present to check it. CDR1 SGHAT and CDR2 FQNNGV come from the germline V gene. The CDR3 is 14 residues long.

The chain links TRBV10-3 to TRBJ2-1. The CDR3 is 14 residues long. CDR1 ENHRY and CDR2 SYGVKD come from the germline V gene. CDR3 in amino acids: CAISLRNDYNEQFF.

This chain links TRBV7-3 with TRBJ2-1; there is no DNA to check the TCRdb D call of TRBD1. The CDR3 is made up of 15 amino acids. CDR1 is SGHTA, CDR2 FQGTGA, per germline. CDR3 amino acids: CASSPGQGALYEQFF. Full variable domain (remainder filled in from reference TRBV7-3 and TRBJ2-1): GAGVSQTPSNKVTEKGKYVELRCDPISGHTALYWYRQSLGQGPEFLIYFQGTGAADDSGLPNDRFFAVRPEGSVSTLKIQRTERGDSAVYLCASSPGQGALYEQFFGPGTRLTVL.

The chain couples TRBV27 to TRBJ2-5; the D call from TCRdb, TRBD1, cannot be confirmed without DNA. Germline CDR1 is MNHEY and CDR2 is SMNVEV (reference sequence). This CDR3 spans 14 amino acids. This CDR3 reads CASRLAGGAGTQYF.

V and J are TRBV7-9 and TRBJ2-2; TCRdb selects TRBD1, and the lack of DNA leaves this call unchecked. The length of the CDR3 is 17 residues. Germline values: CDR1 SEHNR, CDR2 FQNEAQ (reference sequence). CDR3 sequence: CASSLRTGNVNTGELFF.

Here the CDR3 reads CASSLRQDTEAFF. The chain uses TRBV7-9 and TRBJ1-1. This CDR3 is built from 13 residues. The germline V gene encodes CDR1 SEHNR and CDR2 FQNEAQ (reference sequence). The variable domain in full, completed from reference TRBV7-9 and TRBJ1-1, reads DTGVSQNPRHKITKRGQNVTFRCDPISEHNRLYWYRQTLGQGPEFLTYFQNEAQLEKSRLLSDRFSAERPKGSFSTLEIQRTEQGDSAMYLCASSLRQDTEAFFGQGTRLTVV.

This chain joins TRBV20-1 and TRBJ2-7; the D call from TCRdb, TRBD2, cannot be confirmed without DNA. Germline-derived CDR1 and CDR2 are DFQATT and SNEGSKA (reference sequence). The CDR3 spans 16 residues. CDR3 sequence reads: CSARSPGTSGGYEQYF.

This chain links TRBV12-3 or TRBV12-4 with TRBJ1-1; TCRdb returns TRBD1, unconfirmable since there is no DNA. This CDR3 has 14 amino acids. CDR3 region: CASKKTGSGTEAFF.

The chain couples TRBV20-1 to TRBJ2-2; the D gene TCRdb calls, TRBD2, cannot be checked with no DNA. The germline V gene encodes CDR1 DFQATT and CDR2 SNEGSKA (reference sequence). The CDR3 is 17 residues long. The CDR3 loop reads CSVKGFSGKTNTGELFF.

The V and J genes are TRBV12-3 or TRBV12-4 and TRBJ1-1. This CDR3 is built from 13 residues. The CDR3 reads CASSRSWQAEAFF.

The rearrangement uses TRBV18 and TRBJ1-2; TCRdb lists TRBD1, though no DNA is available to test this call. The germline V gene encodes CDR1 KGHSH and CDR2 LQKENI. CDR3 size: 16 residues. CDR3 region: CASSPPIGQGYYGYTF.

The chain carries TRBV12-3 or TRBV12-4 and TRBJ1-1. The CDR3 totals 14 residues. The CDR3 loop reads CASRPGIPDTEAFF.

This sequence joins TRBV5-1 and TRBJ1-1; TCRdb designates TRBD1, a call that cannot be tested without DNA. There are 14 residues in the CDR3. Germline values: CDR1 SGHRS, CDR2 YFSETQ. The CDR3 sequence: CASSPLGRNTEAFF.

The genes are TRBV3-1 and TRBJ2-3; TCRdb designates TRBD1, a call that cannot be tested without DNA. The CDR3 runs 16 residues. The germline CDR1 and CDR2 sequences are LGHDT and YNNKEL (reference sequence). The CDR3 sequence is CASSRGGASSTDTQYF.

V is TRBV18 and J is TRBJ2-7; TCRdb calls TRBD2, which cannot be checked without DNA. CDR1 is KGHSH, CDR2 LQKENI, per germline. The CDR3 length is 17 residues. The CDR3 protein is CASSPNSGTSGTYEQYF. Complete variable domain (other parts from reference TRBV18 and TRBJ2-7): NAGVMQNPRHLVRRRGQEARLRCSPMKGHSHVYWYRQLPEEGLKFMVYLQKENIIDESGMPKERFSAEFPKEGPSILRIQQVVRGDSAAYFCASSPNSGTSGTYEQYFGPGTRLTVT.

The chain joins TRBV11-3 to TRBJ2-1. Per germline, CDR1 SGHNT and CDR2 YENEEA. The CDR3 length is 14 residues. The chain's CDR3 is CASSLEPLYNEQFF.